A single sample is the source of the 16 T cell receptor beta chains below, sequenced in a study of regulatory T cells in long-lasting Graves disease. Described time point: newly diagnosed GD, antithyroid drugs for less than 3 months. After RNA was extracted from PBMCs, the TCR library was made from it. Assembly of TCR beta libraries relied on iRepertoire HTBI primers together with Arm-PCR of CDR3 regions. In TCRdb, the multiplex PCR reads were re-called with MiXCR into one record per CDR3 protein. This table holds about 560,000 distinct CDR3 sequences, about 16% found once. These same data were also listed under a study on T cells in Graves' hyperthyroidism and ophthalmopathy.

The material sequenced was peripheral blood mononuclear cells (PBMCs), taken at new diagnosis, from a patient treated with antithyroid drugs. The receptors derive from a young man with Graves disease.

The chain is built from TRBV6-1 and TRBJ1-4; D gene uncertain. The length of the CDR3 is 15 residues. The V end was cut by 7 bases, the J end by 0 bases, with 12 bases between. CDR1 is MNHNS, CDR2 SASEGT, per germline. The CDR3 bases are TGTGCCAGCACCAGGTCGGGCGCAACTAATGAAAAACTGTTTTTT. Translated: CASTRSGATNEKLFF.

This rearrangement joins TRBV19 to TRBJ1-5; D remains unclear. This CDR3 is built from 17 residues. CDR1 LNHDA and CDR2 SQIVND come from the germline V gene (reference sequence). Deletions cut 0 bases from V and 0 bases from J, with 12 bases between. The CDR3 nucleotides read TGTGCCAGTAGTATAGATCATGTGAGTTATAGCAATCAGCCCCAGCATTTT. Residues: CASSIDHVSYSNQPQHF.

A few counts support this clonotype. The V and J genes are TRBV7-9 and TRBJ1-2, with 8 bases identical to TRBD1. V shed 6 bases and J 7 bases; nucleotides not matched to a gene: 16. Germline-derived CDR1 and CDR2 are SEHNR and FQNEAQ (reference sequence). The CDR3 is made up of 16 amino acids. CDR3: CASSLGGTDRGSGYTF. The CDR3 coding sequence is TGTGCCAGCAGTTTGGGTGGGACCGACAGGGGCAGTGGCTACACCTTC. Filled out from reference TRBV7-9 and TRBJ1-2, the complete variable domain reads DTGVSQNPRHKITKRGQNVTFRCDPISEHNRLYWYRQTLGQGPEFLTYFQNEAQLEKSRLLSDRFSAERPKGSFSTLEIQRTEQGDSAMYLCASSLGGTDRGSGYTFGSGTRLTVV.

This clonotype has only a few counts. The chain couples TRBV7-9 to TRBJ1-5; maybe TRBD1 (5 bases). The CDR3 sequence is 15 residues long. Germline values: CDR1 SEHNR, CDR2 FQNEAQ (reference sequence). Trimming removed 5 bases from V and 3 bases from J, with 14 bases in between. DNA of the CDR3: TGTGCCAGCAGCGATTCGACCGGACACAATCAGCCCCAGCATTTT. Its translation is CASSDSTGHNQPQHF.

This clonotype was observed at least ten times. The chain is built from TRBV9 and TRBJ1-2, with D tentatively TRBD1 (6 bases). This CDR3 is built from 14 residues. Germline V gene sequence: CDR1 SGDLS, CDR2 YYNGEE. The V end was cut by 2 bases, the J end by 5 bases, with 13 bases between. The CDR3 region has the DNA TGTGCCAGCAGCGTGACAGGAGTGCTATATGGCTACACCTTC. Protein: CASSVTGVLYGYTF.

This clonotype was recorded a few times. The rearrangement links TRBV6-1 to TRBJ2-5, with TRBD2 identical over 7 bases. Germline CDR1 MNHNS, CDR2 SASEGT. The CDR3 length is 14 residues. Trimming took 10 bases from V and 5 from J; bases not matched to a gene: 13. The DNA of the CDR3 is TGTGCCACCCGCCAACGCGGGGGTGCGGAGACCCAGTACTTC. Its translation is CATRQRGGAETQYF.

At least ten counts were recorded for this clonotype. The J gene is TRBJ2-7, the V gene TRBV29-1; D is possibly TRBD1 (5 bases). This CDR3 spans 13 amino acids. From germline, CDR1 is SQVTM and CDR2 ANQGSEA. V lost 0 bases, J lost 1 base, and 7 bases lay in between. The CDR3 here is CSVEEGVSYEQYF. The CDR3 nucleotides are TGCAGCGTTGAAGAAGGGGTATCCTACGAGCAGTACTTC.

The table lists this clonotype with many counts. The chain combines TRBV12-3 or TRBV12-4 with TRBJ2-1, with 9 bases identical to TRBD1. This CDR3 has 15 amino acids. The trim removed 6 bases at V and 4 bases at J, leaving 7 bases unmatched. The CDR3 reads CASSPDRGAYNEQFF. In DNA, the CDR3 is TGTGCCAGCAGCCCTGACAGGGGGGCTTACAATGAGCAGTTCTTC.

This CDR3 is CASSLIAGEVGDTQYF. CDR3 bases: TGTGCCAGCAGCTTAATAGCGGGAGAGGTGGGAGATACGCAGTATTTT. This sequence joins TRBV7-3 and TRBJ2-3; TRBD2 matches 9 bases. The CDR3 runs to 16 residues. After removal of 1 base from V and 5 bases from J, the junction contained 7 bases not matched to a gene. Germline V gene sequence: CDR1 SGHTA, CDR2 FQGTGA.

As concerns this clonotype: Just one base apart from a much larger clone, this may be a read error. This rearrangement joins TRBV20-1 to TRBJ2-3; 7 bases are shared with TRBD2. This CDR3 spans 15 amino acids. CDR1 is DFQATT and CDR2 is SNEGSKA in the germline V gene (reference sequence). CDR3 sequence (DNA): TGCAGTGCTAGAGATGGGGGAGGGCCAGCCGATACGCGGTATTTT. It encodes CSARDGGGPADTRYF.

Concerning this clonotype: Possible read error: a much larger clone is one base away. This chain joins TRBV7-9 and TRBJ2-1; the match to TRBD2 covers 12 bases. The CDR3 loop spans 19 amino acids. The germline V gene encodes CDR1 SEHNR and CDR2 FQNEAQ (reference sequence). The CDR3 here is CASSLTSTSGSMGWNGQFF. CDR3 bases: TGTGCCAGCAGCTTAACCTCGACTAGCGGGAGTATGGGGTGGAATGGGCAGTTCTTC. Looking up the rest from reference TRBV7-9 and TRBJ2-1 gives the full variable domain: DTGVSQNPRHKITKRGQNVTFRCDPISEHNRLYWYRQTLGQGPEFLTYFQNEAQLEKSRLLSDRFSAERPKGSFSTLEIQRTEQGDSAMYLCASSLTSTSGSMGWNGQFFGPGTRLTVL.

This clonotype was seen many times. The V gene is TRBV29-1, the J gene TRBJ2-3, with 8 bases that match TRBD1. V dropped 6 bases and J dropped 3; count of bases not matched to a gene: 5. The CDR3 spans 13 residues. In germline, CDR1 is SQVTM, CDR2 ANQGSEA. CDR3 coding DNA: TGCAGCGTCGACAGGGGCCTAACAGATACGCAGTATTTT. Protein sequence: CSVDRGLTDTQYF.

This clonotype appeared many times. The chain uses TRBV7-3 and TRBJ2-3, with D perhaps TRBD2 (6 bases). Germline-derived CDR1 and CDR2 are SGHTA and FQGTGA. This CDR3 has 15 amino acids. V lost 3 bases and J 4 bases, leaving 14 bases between the germline ends. CDR3 in DNA: TGTGCCAGCAGCTTGGTGGGCGGAGGGGCAGATACGCAGTATTTT. It codes for CASSLVGGGADTQYF. Together with reference TRBV7-3 and TRBJ2-3, the CDR3 gives the full variable domain: GAGVSQTPSNKVTEKGKYVELRCDPISGHTALYWYRQSLGQGPEFLIYFQGTGAADDSGLPNDRFFAVRPEGSVSTLKIQRTERGDSAVYLCASSLVGGGADTQYFGPGTRLTVL.

The chain couples TRBV5-1 to TRBJ1-2; D gene unclear. Germline values: CDR1 SGHRS, CDR2 YFSETQ. This CDR3 comprises 15 residues. V gave up 4 bases and J gave up 1 base, with 14 bases separating them. The CDR3 DNA follows: TGCGCCAGCAGCGGCCAGACGTGGGGTAACTATGGCTACACCTTC. It specifies CASSGQTWGNYGYTF.

This rearrangement joins TRBV20-1 to TRBJ2-5; TRBD2 matches at 8 bases. Germline values: CDR1 DFQATT, CDR2 SNEGSKA (reference sequence). The CDR3 loop spans 12 amino acids. V shed 3 bases and J 5 bases; nucleotides not matched to a gene: 2. CDR3 bases: TGCAGTGCTAGCGGGAGGGTTGAGACCCAGTACTTC. Residues: CSASGRVETQYF.

The chain carries TRBV7-9 and TRBJ2-1; tentatively, D is TRBD2 (7 bases). The CDR3 spans 17 residues. Looked up from germline, CDR1 is SEHNR and CDR2 is FQNEAQ (reference sequence). The ends were cut back, 2 bases at V and 8 bases at J, with 22 bases in the middle. CDR3 sequence reads: CASSLPPGRGASYEQFF. For the CDR3, the DNA is TGTGCCAGCAGCTTACCTCCGGGACGGGGGGCTTCTTATGAGCAGTTCTTC.